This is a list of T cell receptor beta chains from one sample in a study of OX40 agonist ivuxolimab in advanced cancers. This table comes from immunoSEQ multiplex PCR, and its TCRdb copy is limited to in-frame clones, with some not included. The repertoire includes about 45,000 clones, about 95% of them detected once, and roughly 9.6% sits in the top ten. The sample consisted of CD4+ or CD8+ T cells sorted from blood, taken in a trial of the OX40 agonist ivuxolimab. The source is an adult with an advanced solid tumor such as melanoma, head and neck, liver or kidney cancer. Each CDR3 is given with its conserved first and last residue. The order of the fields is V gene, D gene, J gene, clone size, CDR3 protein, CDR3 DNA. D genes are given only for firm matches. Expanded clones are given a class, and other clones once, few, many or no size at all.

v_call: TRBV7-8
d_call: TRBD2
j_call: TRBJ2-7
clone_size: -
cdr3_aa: CASSYSGTTYEQYF
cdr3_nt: TGTGCCAGCAGCTACTCCGGGACTACCTACGAGCAGTACTTC

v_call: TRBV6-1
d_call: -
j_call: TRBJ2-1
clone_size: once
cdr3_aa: CASRTIFNEQFF
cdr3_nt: TGTGCCAGCCGGACCATTTTCAATGAGCAGTTCTTC

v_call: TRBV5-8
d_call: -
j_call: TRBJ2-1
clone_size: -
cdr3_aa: CASRQTLIGPPGRNEQFF
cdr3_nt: TGTGCCAGCAGACAAACCTTAATTGGGCCACCGGGTCGGAATGAGCAGTTCTTC

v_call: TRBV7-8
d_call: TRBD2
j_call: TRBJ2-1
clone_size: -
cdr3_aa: CASWTSGSNEQFF
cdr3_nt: TGTGCCAGCTGGACTAGCGGGAGCAATGAGCAGTTCTTC

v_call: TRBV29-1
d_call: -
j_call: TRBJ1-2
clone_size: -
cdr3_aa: CSALPLAYGYTF
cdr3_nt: TGCAGCGCCCTGCCCCTAGCCTATGGCTACACCTTC

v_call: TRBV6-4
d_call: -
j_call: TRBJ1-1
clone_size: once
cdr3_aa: CASSDRWNTEAFF
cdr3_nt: TGTGCCAGCAGTGATAGGTGGAACACTGAAGCTTTCTTT

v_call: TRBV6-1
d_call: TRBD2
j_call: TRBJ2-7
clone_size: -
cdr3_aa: CASSGGWRELTYEQYF
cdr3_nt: TGTGCCAGCAGTGGAGGCTGGCGGGAGTTAACCTACGAGCAGTACTTC

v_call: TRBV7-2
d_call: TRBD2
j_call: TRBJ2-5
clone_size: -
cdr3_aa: CASSPRSGIETQYF
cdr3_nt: TGTGCCAGCAGCCCCAGAAGCGGGATAGAGACCCAGTACTTC

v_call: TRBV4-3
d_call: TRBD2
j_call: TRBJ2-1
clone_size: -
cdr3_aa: CASSQDPLLAGGQFF
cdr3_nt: TGCGCCAGCAGCCAAGACCCACTACTAGCGGGAGGGCAGTTCTTC

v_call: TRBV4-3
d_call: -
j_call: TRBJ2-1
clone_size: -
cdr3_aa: CASSQEGDPAYNEQFF
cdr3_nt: TGCGCCAGCAGCCAAGAGGGGGACCCTGCCTACAATGAGCAGTTCTTC

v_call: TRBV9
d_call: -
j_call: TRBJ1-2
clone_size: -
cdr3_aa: CASSVGGDYGYTF
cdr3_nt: TGTGCCAGCAGCGTAGGGGGGGACTATGGCTACACCTTC

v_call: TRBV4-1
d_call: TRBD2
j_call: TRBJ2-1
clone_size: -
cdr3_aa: CASSSTSGRPFYNEQFF
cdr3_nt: TGCGCCAGCAGTAGCACTAGCGGGAGGCCTTTCTACAATGAGCAGTTCTTC

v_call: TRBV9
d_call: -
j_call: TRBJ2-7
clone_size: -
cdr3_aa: CASSVGDFYEQYF
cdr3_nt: TGTGCCAGCAGCGTAGGGGACTTCTACGAGCAGTACTTC

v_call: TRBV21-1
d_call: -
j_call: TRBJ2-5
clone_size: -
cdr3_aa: CASSKGKGDRVQETQYF
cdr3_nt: TGTGCCAGCAGCAAAGGTAAAGGGGACCGCGTCCAAGAGACCCAGTACTTC

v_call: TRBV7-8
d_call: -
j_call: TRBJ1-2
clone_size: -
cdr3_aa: CASSLVSGGDYGYTF
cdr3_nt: TGTGCCAGCAGCTTAGTTTCTGGGGGCGACTATGGCTACACCTTC

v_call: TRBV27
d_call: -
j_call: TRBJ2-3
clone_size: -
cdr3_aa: CASSLSSAGASTDTQYF
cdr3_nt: TGTGCCAGCAGTTTATCCTCGGCAGGAGCTAGCACAGATACGCAGTATTTT